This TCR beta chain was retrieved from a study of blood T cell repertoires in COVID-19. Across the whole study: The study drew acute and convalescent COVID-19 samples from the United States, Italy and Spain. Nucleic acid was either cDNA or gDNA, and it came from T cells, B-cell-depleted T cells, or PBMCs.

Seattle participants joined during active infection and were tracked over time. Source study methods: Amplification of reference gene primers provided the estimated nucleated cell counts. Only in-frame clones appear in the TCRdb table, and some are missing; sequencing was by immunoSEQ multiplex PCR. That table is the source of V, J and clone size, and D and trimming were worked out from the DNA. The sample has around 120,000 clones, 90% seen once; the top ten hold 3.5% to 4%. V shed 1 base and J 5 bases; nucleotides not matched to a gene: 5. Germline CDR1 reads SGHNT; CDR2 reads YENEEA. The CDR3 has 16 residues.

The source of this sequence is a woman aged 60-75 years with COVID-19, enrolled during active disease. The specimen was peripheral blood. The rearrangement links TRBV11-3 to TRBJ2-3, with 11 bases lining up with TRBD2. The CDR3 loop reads CASSLVAGGLQDTQYF. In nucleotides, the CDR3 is TGTGCCAGCAGCTTAGTAGCGGGGGGGCTCCAAGATACGCAGTATTTT.